Presented here are 26 T cell receptor beta chains from one specimen sequenced in a study of PD-L1 blockade in urothelial cancer (dated by TCRdb to 2017 to 2019). The time point label of this sample denotes: pretreatment peripheral blood. The library came from the immunoSEQ multiplex PCR assay. TCRdb retrieved this table from immuneACCESS and kept in-frame rearrangements only. Not all clones are present; in checked studies, unresolved V genes account for under half, and no reason is known for the remainder. The sample has approximately 45,000 clones on record, 80% to 85% of them singletons. Of the sample, 1.5% to 2% is held by the ten largest clones. The sample was PBMCs, taken around atezolizumab (anti-PD-L1) treatment. Source of these receptors: a man between 45 and 60 years old with urothelial cancer.

The genes are TRBV5-1 and TRBJ2-2; 7 bases match TRBD1. From germline, CDR1 is SGHRS and CDR2 YFSETQ. The V segment lost 3 bases and the J segment 5 bases; nucleotides outside the gene matches: 4. The CDR3 length is 14 residues. The CDR3 loop reads CASSSGQRTGELFF. The DNA for the CDR3 is TGCGCCAGCAGCTCGGGACAGCGGACCGGGGAGCTGTTTTTT.

This clone was observed once. The chain employs TRBV27 and TRBJ1-1, with a weak D call TRBD1 (5 bases). This CDR3 is 14 amino acids long. Germline CDR1 reads MNHEY; CDR2 reads SMNVEV (reference sequence). V lost 3 bases, J lost 1 base, and 9 bases lay in between. Here the CDR3 DNA reads TGTGCCAGCAGTTTTGGGCAGGGGAACACTGAAGCTTTCTTT. This encodes CASSFGQGNTEAFF.

The chain joins TRBV2 to TRBJ1-2; TRBD1 aligns across 10 bases. V gave up 1 base and J gave up 7 bases; unmatched junction bases: 15. This CDR3 region has 18 residues. Per the germline V gene, CDR1 is SNHLY and CDR2 is FYNNEI. CDR3 sequence: CASSEDYAGFRDRGGYTF. Here the CDR3 DNA reads TGTGCCAGCAGTGAAGATTACGCGGGATTCAGGGACAGGGGTGGCTACACCTTC.

The genes are TRBV6-1 and TRBJ1-3; TRBD1 matches at 10 bases. The CDR3 spans 15 residues. J was trimmed by 6 bases and V by 1 base; bases with no gene match: 3. The germline CDR1 and CDR2 sequences are MNHNS and SASEGT. Here the CDR3 reads CASSEVGTGVNTIYF. In nucleotides, the CDR3 is TGTGCCAGCAGTGAAGTCGGGACAGGGGTAAACACCATATATTTT.

The genes are TRBV2 and TRBJ1-2, with TRBD1 identical over 8 bases. The CDR3 consists of 14 residues. After removal of 6 bases from V and 3 bases from J, the junction contained 6 bases not matched to a gene. Germline V gene sequence: CDR1 SNHLY, CDR2 FYNNEI. Written as DNA, the CDR3 is TGTGCCAGCAGAGGACAGGGAAAGGACTATGGCTACACCTTC. Protein sequence: CASRGQGKDYGYTF. The variable domain in full, with the rest retrieved from reference TRBV2 and TRBJ1-2, is EPEVTQTPSHQVTQMGQEVILRCVPISNHLYFYWYRQILGQKVEFLVSFYNNEISEKSEIFDDQFSVERPDGSNFTLKIRSTKLEDSAMYFCASRGQGKDYGYTFGSGTRLTVV.

The V and J genes are TRBV10-2 and TRBJ2-3, with D uncertain. Germline CDR1 and CDR2: WSHSY and SAAADI. CDR3 length equals 15 residues. The V end lost 4 bases, the J end lost 0 bases, and 11 bases lay between the germline ends. The DNA of the CDR3 is TGCGCCAGCAGTGCCACCCAGGCTAGCACAGATACGCAGTATTTT. Residues: CASSATQASTDTQYF.

The genes are TRBV19 and TRBJ2-2; no definite D call. The germline V gene has CDR1 LNHDA and CDR2 SQIVND (reference sequence). The CDR3 loop spans 15 amino acids. Trimming pared 1 base from V and 6 bases from J, leaving 12 bases between. CDR3: CASSIGYRPPGELFF. The CDR3 DNA follows: TGTGCCAGTAGTATAGGCTACAGACCACCCGGGGAGCTGTTTTTT.

The chain carries TRBV6-5 and TRBJ2-1, with D maybe TRBD2 (5 bases). V was pared by 5 bases and J by 4 bases, with 15 bases between. The CDR3 is made up of 15 amino acids. Germline V gives CDR1 MNHEY, CDR2 SVGAGI. CDR3: CASSTTGDKYNEQFF. In DNA form, the CDR3 reads TGTGCCAGCAGTACCACCGGGGATAAATACAATGAGCAGTTCTTC.

The chain employs TRBV7-2 and TRBJ2-3; a weak D match, TRBD1 (5 bases). Germline V CDR1 and CDR2: SGHTA, FQGNSA. The CDR3 contains 15 residues. V shed 6 bases and J shed 4 bases, with 17 bases lying between them. The CDR3 DNA follows: TGTGCCAGCAGGGGGCTCTCGGGTAGATCAGATACGCAGTATTTT. It encodes CASRGLSGRSDTQYF. Full variable domain (remainder filled in from reference TRBV7-2 and TRBJ2-3): GAGVSQSPSNKVTEKGKDVELRCDPISGHTALYWYRQSLGQGLEFLIYFQGNSAPDKSGLPSDRFSAERTGGSVSTLTIQRTQQEDSAVYLCASRGLSGRSDTQYFGPGTRLTVL.

As regards this clone: At the DNA level, this CDR3 is encoded by other sequences in the same sample as well. The CDR3 spells CASSLDSSNYGYTF. Here the CDR3 DNA reads TGCGCCAGCAGCTTGGACAGCTCTAACTATGGCTACACCTTC. The chain employs TRBV5-1 and TRBJ1-2; D unresolved. Germline V lookup: CDR1 SGHRS, CDR2 YFSETQ. CDR3 length: 14 residues. V shed 0 bases and J shed 0 bases, with 6 bases lying between them. Looking up the rest from reference TRBV5-1 and TRBJ1-2 gives the full variable domain: KAGVTQTPRYLIKTRGQQVTLSCSPISGHRSVSWYQQTPGQGLQFLFEYFSETQRNKGNFPGRFSGRQFSNSRSEMNVSTLELGDSALYLCASSLDSSNYGYTFGSGTRLTVV.

The J gene is TRBJ2-1, the V gene TRBV4-2, with no clear D. The ends were cut back, 4 bases at V and 4 bases at J, with 11 bases in the middle. This CDR3 has 14 amino acids. The V gene's germline CDR1 is LGHNA and CDR2 YNFKEQ. CDR3 sequence (DNA): TGTGCCAGCAGCCGGAATAACGGGTACAATGAGCAGTTCTTC. Its protein is CASSRNNGYNEQFF.

This chain uses TRBV10-1 with TRBJ1-1; 8 bases match TRBD1. There are 13 residues in the CDR3. V dropped 6 bases and J dropped 4; count of bases not matched to a gene: 4. Germline CDR1 is WNHNN and CDR2 is SYGVQD (reference sequence). This CDR3 is CASRDREGTEAFF. DNA for the CDR3: TGCGCCAGCAGGGACAGGGAGGGCACTGAAGCTTTCTTT.

The chain is built from TRBV7-6 and TRBJ2-1; D call uncertain. Per germline, CDR1 SGHVS and CDR2 FNYEAQ. The CDR3 loop spans 15 amino acids. The germline V and J ends were trimmed by 5 bases and 5 bases, with 16 bases remaining between them. The CDR3 spells CASSPDKNFDNEQFF. In DNA, the CDR3 is TGTGCCAGCAGCCCCGACAAGAATTTTGACAATGAGCAGTTCTTC.

The CDR3 is CASSETWGGSGTQYF. CDR3 nucleotide sequence: TGTGCCAGCAGTGAAACTTGGGGGGGGTCGGGGACCCAGTACTTC. The chain employs TRBV2 and TRBJ2-5, with 7 bases aligning to TRBD2. This CDR3 is built from 15 residues. Germline CDR1 and CDR2: SNHLY and FYNNEI. Trimming at V came to 2 bases and at J to 7 bases, leaving 10 bases not matched to a gene.

The gene calls are TRBV19 and TRBJ2-7; 9 positions agree with TRBD1. The germline V gene has CDR1 LNHDA and CDR2 SQIVND (reference sequence). Trimming removed 2 bases from V and 4 bases from J; junction bases left unmatched: 15. The CDR3 is 18 residues long. Here the CDR3 DNA reads TGTGCCAGTAGTATACTCCCCCGGACAGGGGTCGCTAGGTACGAGCAGTACTTC. This gives the protein CASSILPRTGVARYEQYF.

The rearrangement joins TRBV2 to TRBJ1-2; TRBD1 might be the D (6 bases). Looked up from germline, CDR1 is SNHLY and CDR2 is FYNNEI. The V end was cut by 7 bases, the J end by 3 bases, with 12 bases between. There are 13 residues in the CDR3. The CDR3 reads CASTRTEDYGYTF. CDR3 nucleotide sequence: TGTGCCAGCACTCGGACAGAGGACTATGGCTACACCTTC. Filled out from reference TRBV2 and TRBJ1-2, the complete variable domain reads EPEVTQTPSHQVTQMGQEVILRCVPISNHLYFYWYRQILGQKVEFLVSFYNNEISEKSEIFDDQFSVERPDGSNFTLKIRSTKLEDSAMYFCASTRTEDYGYTFGSGTRLTVV.

The chain has TRBV19 and TRBJ2-1; D might be TRBD2 (6 bases). The CDR3 has 13 amino acids. The V gene's germline CDR1 is LNHDA and CDR2 SQIVND (reference sequence). The V gene lost 6 bases and the J gene lost 5 bases, with 11 bases spanning the gap. CDR3 loop: CASSPTRNNEQFF. The CDR3 DNA sequence: TGTGCCAGTAGCCCGACTAGGAACAATGAGCAGTTCTTC. Full variable domain (missing parts from reference TRBV19 and TRBJ2-1): DGGITQSPKYLFRKEGQNVTLSCEQNLNHDAMYWYRQDPGQGLRLIYYSQIVNDFQKGDIAEGYSVSREKKESFPLTVTSAQKNPTAFYLCASSPTRNNEQFFGPGTRLTVL.

This chain joins TRBV7-8 and TRBJ2-7; D not resolved. Germline-derived CDR1 and CDR2 are SGHVS and FQNEAQ. The CDR3 sequence is 14 residues long. Trimming removed 1 base at V and 6 bases at J, with 13 bases between. The CDR3 region is CASSLGSEAGEQYV. As DNA, the CDR3 is TGTGCCAGCAGCTTAGGATCCGAGGCTGGCGAGCAGTACGTC.

V usage is TRBV6-1 and J usage is TRBJ2-3, with a weak D call TRBD1 (6 bases). Trimming removed 0 bases from V and 2 bases from J, with 12 bases in between. Germline V gives CDR1 MNHNS, CDR2 SASEGT. CDR3 length equals 16 residues. CDR3 DNA: TGTGCCAGCAGTGAAGCGGGGGCGGCTGTCACAGATACGCAGTATTTT. Protein: CASSEAGAAVTDTQYF.

This clone was seen more than once but under ten times. The DNA for the CDR3 is TGTGCCAGCAGCTTGGGACAGGGGCCATGGCCCCAGCATTTT. Translation gives CASSLGQGPWPQHF. V and J are TRBV5-6 and TRBJ1-5, with TRBD1 identical over 8 bases. J was trimmed by 9 bases and V by 0 bases; bases with no gene match: 5. CDR1 and CDR2 from the germline V gene are SGHDT and YYEEEE. The CDR3 runs 14 residues.

J is TRBJ2-7 and V is TRBV27; TRBD2 agrees at 16 bases. In germline, CDR1 is MNHEY, CDR2 SMNVEV (reference sequence). J lost 6 bases, V lost 5 bases, and 16 bases had no gene match. The CDR3 is 19 residues long. CDR3 residues: CASSPRGTSGGGLLREQYV. The CDR3 DNA reads TGTGCCAGCAGTCCCCGGGGGACTAGCGGGGGGGGGCTACTTCGCGAGCAGTACGTC.

This clone has more than one count but fewer than ten. The chain uses TRBV7-9 and TRBJ1-3, with 9 bases aligning to TRBD1. The CDR3 totals 16 residues. Per the germline V gene, CDR1 is SEHNR and CDR2 is FQNEAQ (reference sequence). With V trimmed by 4 bases and J by 9 bases, 13 bases remained unmatched. In DNA form, the CDR3 reads TGTGCCAGCAGCTCTACCGGGACAGGGAGTGGGAGCACCATATATTTT. This gives the protein CASSSTGTGSGSTIYF.

The V gene is TRBV18, the J gene TRBJ2-1; D is unclear. CDR1 and CDR2 from the germline V gene are KGHSH and LQKENI. The CDR3 runs to 14 residues. V was trimmed by 1 base and J by 6 bases, leaving 10 bases between them. The CDR3 bases are TGTGCCAGCTCACCACAGCGTAGCAGCAATGAGCAGTTCTTC. Amino acids: CASSPQRSSNEQFF.

The genes are TRBV5-6 and TRBJ2-5, with 9 bases lining up with TRBD2. In germline, CDR1 is SGHDT, CDR2 YYEEEE. With 5 bases clipped from V and 4 bases from J, the junction kept 9 bases outside the gene matches. The CDR3 contains 15 residues. The DNA for the CDR3 is TGTGCCAGCAGGGATAGCGGGAGAACCTTAGAGACCCAGTACTTC. Translating it yields CASRDSGRTLETQYF.

This clone has more than one count but fewer than ten. The chain combines TRBV9 with TRBJ2-5; D not resolved. The germline V and J ends were trimmed by 3 bases and 2 bases, with 14 bases remaining between them. CDR1 and CDR2 (germline): SGDLS, YYNGEE. The CDR3 contains 15 residues. CDR3 region: CASSAQPTPQETQYF. DNA of the CDR3: TGTGCCAGCAGCGCCCAACCGACACCACAAGAGACCCAGTACTTC.

The chain is built from TRBV7-6 and TRBJ2-2; 13 bases fit TRBD2. This CDR3 contains 16 residues. With 5 bases clipped from V and 5 bases from J, the junction kept 5 bases outside the gene matches. CDR1 is SGHVS, CDR2 FNYEAQ, per germline. Written as DNA, the CDR3 is TGTGCCAGCAGCCTACTAGCGGGAGGGCCAACCGGGGAGCTGTTTTTT. Residues: CASSLLAGGPTGELFF.